This TCR beta chain was sequenced during a study of response to subunit inactivated influenza vaccine. Whole-study findings and limits: Each seasonal influenza vaccination recruits few new T cells, the authors suggested.

TCRdb reprocessed the RT-PCR reads via MiXCR and lists one record per CDR3 protein. The table lists 650,000 to 850,000 distinct CDR3 sequences, about 15% of them singletons, with around 6.5% in the top ten. A remark on this clonotype: The antigen remains unidentified.

V was trimmed by 3 bases and J by 15 bases, leaving 19 bases between them. Germline CDR1 SGHKS, CDR2 YYEKEE (reference sequence). This CDR3 has 13 residues. The chain carries TRBV5-5 and TRBJ2-1, with D possibly TRBD2 on 6 matching bases. The sequences come from PBMCs from blood, collected roughly 2 weeks before vaccination. The TCR was taken from a man in his fifties who received an inactivated influenza vaccine. CDR3 DNA sequence: TGTGCCAGCAGCTGGAACCTTTGGAGGGAGGTGTTCTTC. Residues: CASSWNLWREVFF. The entire variable domain, with the rest obtained from reference TRBV5-5 and TRBJ2-1, is as follows: DAGVTQSPTHLIKTRGQQVTLRCSPISGHKSVSWYQQVLGQGPQFIFQYYEKEERGRGNFPDRFSARQFPNYSSELNVNALLLGDSALYLCASSWNLWREVFFGPGTRLTVL.